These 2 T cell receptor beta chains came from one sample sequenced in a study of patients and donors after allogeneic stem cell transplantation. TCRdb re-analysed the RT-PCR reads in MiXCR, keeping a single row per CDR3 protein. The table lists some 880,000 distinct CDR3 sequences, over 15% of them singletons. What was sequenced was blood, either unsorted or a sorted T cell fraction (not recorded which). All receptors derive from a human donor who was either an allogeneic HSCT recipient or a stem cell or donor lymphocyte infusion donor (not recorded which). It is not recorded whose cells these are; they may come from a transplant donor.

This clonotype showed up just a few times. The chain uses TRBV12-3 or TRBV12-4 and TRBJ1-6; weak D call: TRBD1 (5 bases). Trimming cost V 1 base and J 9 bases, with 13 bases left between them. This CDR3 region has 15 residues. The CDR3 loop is CASSLVHSQGSPLHF. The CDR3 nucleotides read TGTGCCAGCAGTTTAGTACACAGTCAGGGTTCACCCCTCCACTTT.

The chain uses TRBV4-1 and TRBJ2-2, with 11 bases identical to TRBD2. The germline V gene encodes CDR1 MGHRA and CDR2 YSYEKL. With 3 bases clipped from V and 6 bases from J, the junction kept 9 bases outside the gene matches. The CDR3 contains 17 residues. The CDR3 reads CASSHILAGVKAGELFF. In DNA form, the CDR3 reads TGCGCCAGCAGCCACATACTAGCGGGAGTCAAAGCCGGGGAGCTGTTTTTT.